Listed below are T cell receptor beta chains from one sample, sequenced in a study of blood T cell repertoires in COVID-19. Profiling relied on immunoSEQ multiplex PCR, and the TCRdb table lists in-frame clones only, not all of them. This table holds approximately 94,000 clones, 90% to 95% found once. Sequencing used peripheral blood. The receptor set was obtained from a woman between 50 and 59 years old in a cohort sampled during active COVID-19. Each CDR3 is given with its conserved first and last residue. The D gene is left open where the match is weak. Only some rows state a clone size, as once, few, many or a class for expanded clones.

V: TRBV6-2/TRBV6-3
size: NA
D: TRBD1
J: TRBJ1-2
CDR3: CASSLQGFGYTF
DNA: TGTGCCAGCAGCCTACAGGGGTTTGGCTACACCTTC

V: TRBV6-1
size: NA
D: NA
J: TRBJ2-5
CDR3: CASSEVRGGRETQYF
DNA: TGTGCCAGCAGTGAAGTTCGAGGGGGTAGGGAGACCCAGTACTTC

V: TRBV5-1
size: NA
D: TRBD2
J: TRBJ2-6
CDR3: CASSLWLAGSRGAASGANVLTF
DNA: TGCGCCAGCAGCTTGTGGCTAGCGGGGTCCCGAGGGGCAGCCTCTGGGGCCAACGTCCTGACTTTC

V: TRBV11-3
size: NA
D: NA
J: TRBJ2-5
CDR3: CASSPQETQYF
DNA: TGTGCCAGCAGCCCCCAGGAGACCCAGTACTTC

V: TRBV9
size: once
D: TRBD2
J: TRBJ2-2
CDR3: CASTTSGINTGELFF
DNA: TGTGCCAGCACCACTAGCGGGATCAACACCGGGGAGCTGTTTTTT

V: TRBV5-4
size: NA
D: TRBD2
J: TRBJ2-1
CDR3: CASSLGLAGAEQFF
DNA: TGTGCCAGCAGCCTTGGACTAGCGGGAGCTGAGCAGTTCTTC

V: TRBV5-6
size: NA
D: NA
J: TRBJ1-3
CDR3: CASSFRVPGNTIYF
DNA: TGTGCCAGCAGCTTTCGGGTCCCTGGAAACACCATATATTTT

V: TRBV5-1
size: NA
D: TRBD1
J: TRBJ2-3
CDR3: CASSLRGLTGGASTDTQYF
DNA: TGCGCCAGCAGCCTGAGGGGCCTGACAGGGGGCGCTTCAACAGATACGCAGTATTTT

V: TRBV2
size: NA
D: NA
J: TRBJ1-1
CDR3: CASSTGFGAEAFF
DNA: TGTGCCAGCAGCACAGGGTTCGGCGCTGAAGCTTTCTTT

V: TRBV5-1
size: NA
D: TRBD2
J: TRBJ2-3
CDR3: CASSEGTSGASTDTQYF
DNA: TGCGCCAGCAGCGAGGGGACTAGCGGGGCTAGCACAGATACGCAGTATTTT

V: TRBV7-9
size: NA
D: TRBD1
J: TRBJ1-2
CDR3: CASSLSGTGGTNYGYTF
DNA: TGTGCCAGCAGCTTGTCCGGGACAGGGGGCACCAACTATGGCTACACCTTC

V: TRBV5-1
size: NA
D: TRBD2
J: TRBJ2-2
CDR3: CASSLQVRELSGELFF
DNA: TGCGCCAGCAGCTTGCAAGTGCGGGAGCTCTCCGGGGAGCTGTTTTTT

V: TRBV3-1/TRBV3-2
size: few
D: TRBD1
J: TRBJ1-2
CDR3: CASSHRGSYGYTF
DNA: TGTGCCAGCAGCCACAGGGGGAGCTATGGCTACACCTTC

V: TRBV28
size: NA
D: NA
J: TRBJ1-1
CDR3: CASSLQGSATEAFF
DNA: TGTGCCAGCAGTTTACAGGGTTCGGCCACTGAAGCTTTCTTT

V: TRBV10-3
size: NA
D: TRBD2
J: TRBJ2-1
CDR3: CAISESPRTRHEQFF
DNA: TGTGCCATCAGTGAGTCTCCAAGGACTAGGCATGAGCAGTTCTTC

V: TRBV4-1
size: NA
D: NA
J: TRBJ2-7
CDR3: CASSQEFREYEQYF
DNA: TGCGCCAGCAGCCAAGAGTTCAGGGAATACGAGCAGTACTTC

V: TRBV15
size: NA
D: NA
J: TRBJ2-7
CDR3: CATSRDLKNSYEQYF
DNA: TGTGCCACCAGCAGAGATCTTAAAAACTCCTACGAGCAGTACTTC

V: TRBV19
size: NA
D: NA
J: TRBJ1-1
CDR3: CASSIMWQNEAFF
DNA: TGTGCCAGTAGTATTATGTGGCAGAATGAAGCTTTCTTT

V: TRBV4-1
size: NA
D: TRBD1
J: TRBJ1-1
CDR3: CASSQDWPRGARGTEAFF
DNA: TGCGCCAGCAGCCAAGATTGGCCCAGGGGGGCAAGGGGCACTGAAGCTTTCTTT

V: TRBV3-1/TRBV3-2
size: NA
D: NA
J: TRBJ2-1
CDR3: CASSQTGDFSYNEQFF
DNA: TGTGCCAGCAGTCAAACCGGGGATTTCTCCTACAATGAGCAGTTCTTC

V: TRBV28
size: NA
D: TRBD1
J: TRBJ2-7
CDR3: CASSLTGTGAYEQYF
DNA: TGTGCCAGCAGTTTAACCGGGACAGGGGCCTACGAGCAGTACTTC

V: TRBV11-3
size: once
D: NA
J: TRBJ1-1
CDR3: CASSLVANTEAFF
DNA: TGTGCCAGCAGCTTAGTGGCGAACACTGAAGCTTTCTTT

V: TRBV7-2
size: NA
D: TRBD1
J: TRBJ1-1
CDR3: CASSPQGANTEAFF
DNA: TGTGCCAGCAGCCCACAGGGGGCGAACACTGAAGCTTTCTTT

V: TRBV9
size: few
D: NA
J: TRBJ2-1
CDR3: CASSVGTSNEQFF
DNA: TGTGCCAGCAGCGTAGGGACTTCCAATGAGCAGTTCTTC

V: TRBV9
size: NA
D: NA
J: TRBJ1-1
CDR3: CASSAGDRNTEAFF
DNA: TGTGCCAGCAGCGCAGGGGATAGGAACACTGAAGCTTTCTTT

V: TRBV18
size: NA
D: NA
J: TRBJ1-5
CDR3: CASSPSGGSNNQPQHF
DNA: TGTGCCAGCTCACCCAGCGGGGGATCGAACAATCAGCCCCAGCATTTT

V: TRBV3-1/TRBV3-2
size: NA
D: TRBD2
J: TRBJ2-1
CDR3: CASSQDETSGNSYNEQFF
DNA: TGTGCCAGCAGCCAAGATGAGACTAGCGGGAACTCCTACAATGAGCAGTTCTTC

V: TRBV5-1
size: NA
D: TRBD1
J: TRBJ2-3
CDR3: CASSPGQGTDTQYF
DNA: TGCGCCAGCAGCCCAGGACAGGGAACAGATACGCAGTATTTT

V: TRBV7-9
size: NA
D: NA
J: TRBJ1-1
CDR3: CASSSQRNTEAFF
DNA: TGTGCCAGCAGCTCACAACGAAACACTGAAGCTTTCTTT

V: TRBV6-5
size: NA
D: TRBD1
J: TRBJ2-1
CDR3: CASSYYRGDEQFF
DNA: TGTGCCAGCAGTTACTACAGGGGGGATGAGCAGTTCTTC

V: TRBV3-1/TRBV3-2
size: NA
D: NA
J: TRBJ2-5
CDR3: CASSQQYGGPETQYF
DNA: TGTGCCAGCAGCCAACAGTACGGGGGGCCAGAGACCCAGTACTTC

V: TRBV7-9
size: NA
D: TRBD2
J: TRBJ2-5
CDR3: CASSLVGTSSQTQYF
DNA: TGTGCCAGCAGCTTAGTGGGGACTAGCAGTCAGACCCAGTACTTC

V: TRBV4-1
size: NA
D: TRBD1
J: TRBJ2-7
CDR3: CASSHPRTGGDYEQYF
DNA: TGCGCCAGCAGCCACCCTCGGACAGGGGGAGACTACGAGCAGTACTTC

V: TRBV4-1
size: few
D: TRBD1
J: TRBJ1-5
CDR3: CASSLQGAGNQPQHF
DNA: TGCGCCAGCAGCCTACAGGGGGCGGGTAATCAGCCCCAGCATTTT

V: TRBV7-9
size: NA
D: NA
J: TRBJ1-6
CDR3: CASRPKQGLDYNSPLHF
DNA: TGTGCCAGCAGACCCAAACAGGGATTAGACTATAATTCACCCCTCCACTTT

V: TRBV6-6
size: NA
D: NA
J: TRBJ1-5
CDR3: CASSYSGGYGQPQHF
DNA: TGTGCCAGCAGTTACTCGGGGGGATACGGTCAGCCCCAGCATTTT

V: TRBV2
size: NA
D: NA
J: TRBJ1-5
CDR3: CASTRIRGSNQPQHF
DNA: TGTGCCAGCACCCGAATACGGGGTAGCAATCAGCCCCAGCATTTT

V: TRBV5-1
size: NA
D: TRBD2
J: TRBJ2-1
CDR3: CASSLAGAGTRDNEQFF
DNA: TGCGCCAGCAGCTTGGCAGGGGCCGGGACTAGAGACAATGAGCAGTTCTTC

V: TRBV7-9
size: NA
D: NA
J: TRBJ1-1
CDR3: CASSLGQLNTEAFF
DNA: TGTGCCAGCAGCCTAGGACAGTTGAACACTGAAGCTTTCTTT

V: TRBV28
size: NA
D: TRBD1
J: TRBJ2-5
CDR3: CASSNQGEQETQYF
DNA: TGTGCCAGCAGCAACCAGGGGGAGCAAGAGACCCAGTACTTC

V: TRBV7-3
size: NA
D: NA
J: TRBJ1-2
CDR3: CASSLSPDYGYTF
DNA: TGTGCCAGCAGCTTATCCCCCGACTATGGCTACACCTTC

V: TRBV5-1
size: NA
D: NA
J: TRBJ2-3
CDR3: CASSFNTDTQYF
DNA: TGCGCCAGCAGCTTCAACACAGATACGCAGTATTTT